This passage covers 26 T cell receptor beta chains from one sample sequenced in a study of blood T cell repertoires in COVID-19. Profiling relied on immunoSEQ multiplex PCR, and the TCRdb table lists in-frame clones only, not all of them. The sample records nearly 300,000 clones, around nine tenths being singletons. Material: PBMCs or T cells enriched from blood (not recorded which). These receptors all stem from a woman between 50 and 59 years old who had been exposed to COVID-19.

The genes are TRBV28 and TRBJ2-1, with D possibly TRBD1 on 8 matching bases. CDR3 length equals 15 residues. V lost 2 bases and J 4 bases, leaving 12 bases between the germline ends. CDR1 is MDHEN, CDR2 SYDVKM, per germline. The CDR3 DNA follows: TGTGCCAGCAGTTTAACAGGGGGGGTATACAATGAGCAGTTCTTC. This sequence encodes CASSLTGGVYNEQFF.

The V and J genes are TRBV28 and TRBJ1-1; D gene unclear. CDR1 MDHEN and CDR2 SYDVKM come from the germline V gene. Between the trimmed V and J ends, which lost 3 bases and 1 base, there was a span of 9 bases. The CDR3 covers 14 residues. The CDR3 nucleotides are TGTGCCAGCAGTTTCGGGTGGCCGAACACTGAAGCTTTCTTT. This sequence encodes CASSFGWPNTEAFF.

This clone was counted once. V and J are TRBV28 and TRBJ1-1; TRBD1 might be the D (5 bases). Germline CDR1 and CDR2: MDHEN and SYDVKM. There are 17 residues in the CDR3. Trimming removed 4 bases at V and 3 bases at J, with 21 bases between. The CDR3: CASSSPGLGGTYTEAFF. DNA of the CDR3: TGTGCCAGCAGTTCCCCCGGGCTTGGGGGGACGTACACTGAAGCTTTCTTT.

V is TRBV27 and J is TRBJ2-1; TRBD2 agrees at 14 bases. Germline CDR1 and CDR2: MNHEY and SMNVEV (reference sequence). V lost 3 bases to trimming and J lost 9 bases; unmatched junction nucleotides: 7. The CDR3 is 16 amino acids. CDR3 sequence: CASSLLGLAGGGEQFF. The CDR3 nucleotides read TGTGCCAGCAGTTTGCTCGGACTAGCGGGGGGAGGTGAGCAGTTCTTC.

This clone was recorded a few times. This chain links TRBV27 with TRBJ1-6, with TRBD1 matching over 9 bases. The V segment lost 3 bases and the J segment 7 bases; nucleotides outside the gene matches: 4. Germline-derived CDR1 and CDR2 are MNHEY and SMNVEV (reference sequence). This CDR3 has 15 residues. The CDR3 DNA reads as TGTGCCAGCAGTTTCTCGACAGGGGGGAATTCACCCCTCCACTTT. Amino acid sequence: CASSFSTGGNSPLHF.

The J gene is TRBJ2-4, the V gene TRBV7-8, with D maybe TRBD1 (6 bases). CDR1 is SGHVS and CDR2 is FQNEAQ in the germline V gene. V gave up 1 base and J gave up 1 base, with 11 bases separating them. CDR3 length: 16 amino acids. Here the CDR3 reads CASSLGDNGAKNIQYF. CDR3 bases: TGTGCCAGCAGCTTAGGGGACAATGGGGCCAAAAACATTCAGTACTTC.

The chain has TRBV4-1 and TRBJ1-1, with D uncertain. The germline V gene encodes CDR1 MGHRA and CDR2 YSYEKL. The V gene lost 1 base and the J gene lost 0 bases, with 3 bases spanning the gap. This CDR3 contains 13 residues. The CDR3 nucleotides read TGCGCCAGCAGCCAAGTAGTGAACACTGAAGCTTTCTTT. This sequence encodes CASSQVVNTEAFF.

V is TRBV27 and J is TRBJ2-7; perhaps TRBD2 as D (7 bases). Per the germline V gene, CDR1 is MNHEY and CDR2 is SMNVEV (reference sequence). Deletions cut 8 bases from V and 2 bases from J, with 13 bases between. The CDR3 runs to 13 residues. The CDR3 nucleotides are TGTGCCAGCTCCCCGGGGGGCCCCTACGAGCAGTACTTC. It yields the protein CASSPGGPYEQYF.

As DNA, the CDR3 is TGCGCCAGCAGCCGCCGGGACTATGCCCCCGGGGATACCTACAATGAGCAGTTCTTC. Its translation is CASSRRDYAPGDTYNEQFF. V and J are TRBV4-1 and TRBJ2-1; TRBD2 matches at 7 bases. Germline V CDR1 and CDR2: MGHRA, YSYEKL. The CDR3 is 19 amino acids. The V segment lost 4 bases and the J segment 2 bases; nucleotides outside the gene matches: 17.

The V and J genes are TRBV20-1 and TRBJ1-5; D not certain. V was shortened by 3 bases and J by 4 bases, with 10 bases between the two germline ends. The CDR3 is made up of 13 amino acids. Germline-derived CDR1 and CDR2 are DFQATT and SNEGSKA (reference sequence). The CDR3 is CSASGGPNQPQHF. Written as DNA, the CDR3 is TGCAGTGCTAGTGGTGGGCCTAATCAGCCCCAGCATTTT.

CDR3 sequence reads: CASSQDSPGYNSPLHF. CDR3 DNA sequence: TGTGCCAGCAGCCAAGATTCGCCGGGATATAATTCACCCCTCCACTTT. The chain carries TRBV4-2 and TRBJ1-6; D not certain. The CDR3 extends over 16 amino acids. Trimming removed 0 bases at V and 4 bases at J, with 10 bases between. Germline V gives CDR1 LGHNA, CDR2 YNFKEQ.

This rearrangement joins TRBV11-2 to TRBJ2-7, with D uncertain. CDR3 length: 13 residues. Germline-derived CDR1 and CDR2 are SGHAT and FQNNGV. V was pared by 6 bases and J by 5 bases, with 14 bases between. The CDR3 DNA reads as TGTGCCAGCAGACCCCCTGCTAGTAACGAGCAGTACTTC. Translating it yields CASRPPASNEQYF.

The V gene is TRBV25-1, the J gene TRBJ1-4; 9 bases map to TRBD1. Germline CDR1 is MGHDK and CDR2 is SYGVNS. V lost 4 bases and J lost 5; bases outside the gene matches: 5. This CDR3 is built from 15 residues. The CDR3 DNA sequence: TGTGCCAGCAGTGGCGGGACAGGGCGCAATGAAAAACTGTTTTTT. Residues: CASSGGTGRNEKLFF.

V usage is TRBV29-1 and J usage is TRBJ2-3; 8 bases align to TRBD1. CDR1 is SQVTM and CDR2 is ANQGSEA in the germline V gene. The V gene end was trimmed by 5 bases and the J gene end by 6 bases; junction bases not matched to a gene: 13. CDR3 length: 15 amino acids. CDR3 sequence (DNA): TGCAGCGTTCTCCGGGGACAGGTGGTATTTGATACGCAGTATTTT. Its translation: CSVLRGQVVFDTQYF.

The V gene is TRBV18, the J gene TRBJ1-1, with D perhaps TRBD1 (6 bases). Deletions cut 3 bases from V and 1 base from J, with 9 bases between. CDR3 length: 14 amino acids. The germline V gene has CDR1 KGHSH and CDR2 LQKENI. The CDR3 region is CASSPGQTNTEAFF. CDR3 coding DNA: TGTGCCAGCTCACCTGGACAGACGAACACTGAAGCTTTCTTT. The whole variable domain, remainder taken from reference TRBV18 and TRBJ1-1, is NAGVMQNPRHLVRRRGQEARLRCSPMKGHSHVYWYRQLPEEGLKFMVYLQKENIIDESGMPKERFSAEFPKEGPSILRIQQVVRGDSAAYFCASSPGQTNTEAFFGQGTRLTVV.

This rearrangement joins TRBV7-9 to TRBJ1-1, with TRBD1 as a possible D gene (6 bases). This CDR3 region has 15 residues. Germline CDR1 reads SEHNR; CDR2 reads FQNEAQ (reference sequence). With 4 bases removed from V and 4 bases from J, the gap between germline ends came to 16 bases. The CDR3 DNA is TGTGCCAGCAGCTCTTTACAGGGTGGCGGCACTGAAGCTTTCTTT. Translated, it gives CASSSLQGGGTEAFF. Combining the CDR3 with reference TRBV7-9 and TRBJ1-1 gives the whole variable domain DTGVSQNPRHKITKRGQNVTFRCDPISEHNRLYWYRQTLGQGPEFLTYFQNEAQLEKSRLLSDRFSAERPKGSFSTLEIQRTEQGDSAMYLCASSSLQGGGTEAFFGQGTRLTVV.

The genes are TRBV4-1 and TRBJ2-2; D unclear. The V gene's germline CDR1 is MGHRA and CDR2 YSYEKL. The CDR3 runs 14 residues. Trimming removed 0 bases at V and 5 bases at J, with 7 bases between. The CDR3 reads CASSQDSRTGELFF. The CDR3 bases are TGCGCCAGCAGCCAAGATTCCCGGACCGGGGAGCTGTTTTTT.

The rearrangement links TRBV28 to TRBJ2-7, with 7 bases matching TRBD1. Germline V lookup: CDR1 MDHEN, CDR2 SYDVKM. V was clipped by 3 bases and J by 0 bases; unmatched bases: 5. The CDR3 runs to 15 residues. CDR3 nucleotide sequence: TGTGCCAGCAGTTTCCTGGGACAGAGCTCCTACGAGCAGTACTTC. Protein product: CASSFLGQSSYEQYF.

The rearrangement joins TRBV5-5 to TRBJ1-2; the D is unclear. Germline values: CDR1 SGHKS, CDR2 YYEKEE (reference sequence). This CDR3 region has 13 residues. Trimming cost V 1 base and J 1 base, with 5 bases left between them. The CDR3 sequence is CASSLTFNYGYTF. The CDR3 DNA reads as TGTGCCAGCAGCTTGACATTTAACTATGGCTACACCTTC.

The chain recombines TRBV5-1 with TRBJ1-1; D unresolved. Germline V gives CDR1 SGHRS, CDR2 YFSETQ. V was cut by 0 bases and J by 6 bases, with 15 bases left in between. CDR3 length: 15 amino acids. This CDR3 reads CASSLGSQNLAEAFF. The CDR3 bases are TGCGCCAGCAGCTTGGGAAGTCAGAACCTGGCTGAAGCTTTCTTT.

The chain employs TRBV2 and TRBJ2-3, with D maybe TRBD1 (6 bases). The CDR3 covers 14 residues. The V end lost 9 bases, the J end lost 0 bases, and 13 bases lay between the germline ends. Germline V gene lookup returns CDR1 SNHLY and CDR2 FYNNEI. In DNA, the CDR3 is TGTGCCAGTCACAGGGCCTCTAGCACAGATACGCAGTATTTT. It specifies CASHRASSTDTQYF.

The chain has TRBV5-4 and TRBJ1-2; TRBD1 agrees at 7 bases. V was pared by 3 bases and J by 3 bases, with 5 bases of the junction left unmatched. This CDR3 spans 14 amino acids. Germline V gives CDR1 SGHNT, CDR2 YYREEE (reference sequence). As DNA, the CDR3 is TGTGCCAGCAGCTCGGGAGGGGGCCACTATGGCTACACCTTC. Translating it yields CASSSGGGHYGYTF.

J is TRBJ2-7 and V is TRBV7-8; possibly TRBD2 for D (7 bases). Germline V gene sequence: CDR1 SGHVS, CDR2 FQNEAQ. V was cut by 8 bases and J by 3 bases, with 26 bases left in between. This CDR3 has 17 amino acids. CDR3 in amino acids: CASAGGGRGSFFYEQYF. The CDR3 DNA reads as TGTGCCAGCGCAGGCGGGGGCAGGGGCTCTTTTTTCTACGAGCAGTACTTC.

The chain combines TRBV5-1 with TRBJ2-7; 7 bases are a match to TRBD1. The J segment lost 3 bases and the V segment lost 3 bases, leaving 3 bases of the junction unmatched. The CDR3 length is 13 residues. Germline V CDR1 and CDR2: SGHRS, YFSETQ. The CDR3 reads CASSWDSYYEQYF. The DNA for the CDR3 is TGCGCCAGCAGCTGGGACAGTTACTACGAGCAGTACTTC.

The chain carries TRBV3-1 (or the pseudogene TRBV3-2) and TRBJ2-3, with TRBD2 matching over 13 bases. CDR1 and CDR2 (germline): LGHDT, YNNKEL (reference sequence). CDR3 length equals 18 residues. The V and J ends lost 4 bases and 0 bases, in that order; junction bases with no gene match: 7. The CDR3, as DNA: TGTGCCAGCAGCCTGGGGGGACTAGCGGGGAGGAGCACAGATACGCAGTATTTT. Protein product: CASSLGGLAGRSTDTQYF.

The chain couples TRBV27 to TRBJ2-7, with D perhaps TRBD1 (6 bases). V lost 8 bases to trimming and J lost 7 bases, with 15 bases between them. Germline lookup yields CDR1 MNHEY and CDR2 SMNVEV (reference sequence). This CDR3 comprises 12 residues. The CDR3 protein is CASWDTRLEQYF. The CDR3 bases are TGTGCCAGCTGGGACACCCGCCTGGAGCAGTACTTC.